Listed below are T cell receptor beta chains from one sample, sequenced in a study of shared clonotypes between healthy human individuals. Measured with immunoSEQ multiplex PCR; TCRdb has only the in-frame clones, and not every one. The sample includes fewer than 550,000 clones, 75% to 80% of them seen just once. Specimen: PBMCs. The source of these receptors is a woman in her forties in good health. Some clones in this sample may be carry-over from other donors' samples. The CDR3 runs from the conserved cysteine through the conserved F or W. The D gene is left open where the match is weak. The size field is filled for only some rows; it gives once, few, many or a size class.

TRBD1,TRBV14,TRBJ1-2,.,TGTGCCAGCAGCCCATCACCGGGACAGCTCTATGGCTACACCTTC,CASSPSPGQLYGYTF
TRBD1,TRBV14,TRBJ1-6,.,TGTGCCAGCAGCCAAGATGGAGGAGACAGGGGTTCACCCCTCCACTTT,CASSQDGGDRGSPLHF
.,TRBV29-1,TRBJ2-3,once,TGCAGCGTTGTGCTACGTCCAGATACGCAGTATTTT,CSVVLRPDTQYF
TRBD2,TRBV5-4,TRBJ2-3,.,TGTGCCAGCAGCCTTGGGACTAGCGGGCCCGCAAGAGATACGCAGTATTTT,CASSLGTSGPARDTQYF
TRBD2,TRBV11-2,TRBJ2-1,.,TGTGCCAGCAGCTTAATGCGGGAGCTTTACAATGAGCAGTTCTTC,CASSLMRELYNEQFF
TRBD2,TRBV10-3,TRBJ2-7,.,TGTGCCGTGACTAGCGGGAGTCGCTACGAGCAGTACTTC,CAVTSGSRYEQYF
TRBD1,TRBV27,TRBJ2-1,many,TGTGCCAGCAATCCCCAAGGACAGGGAACAGTAGGAGTCAATGAGCAGTTCTTC,CASNPQGQGTVGVNEQFF
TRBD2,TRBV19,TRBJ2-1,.,TGTGCCAGTATCCCCCACCAGCGGGAGGGCCGGGGTGAGCAGTTCTTC,CASIPHQREGRGEQFF
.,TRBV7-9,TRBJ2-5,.,TGTGCCAGCAGCTTATTGATTAGGGGAGAGACCCAGTACTTC,CASSLLIRGETQYF
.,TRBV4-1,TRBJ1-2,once,TGCGCCAGCAGCCAAGGGGCAGGTTCTAACTATGGCTACACCTTC,CASSQGAGSNYGYTF
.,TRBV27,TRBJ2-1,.,TGTGCCAGCAGTAACAGCGGGCTAAGCTCCTACAATGAGCAGTTCTTC,CASSNSGLSSYNEQFF
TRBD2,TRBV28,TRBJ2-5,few,TGTGCCAGCAGATACGCGGGAGACCAAGAGACCCAGTACTTC,CASRYAGDQETQYF
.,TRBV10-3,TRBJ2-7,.,TGTGCCATCAGTGAGGGGCGAGGGCAGTACTTC,CAISEGRGQYF
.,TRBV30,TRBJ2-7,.,TGTGCCTGGAGTAGGGGACCATACGAGCAGTACTTC,CAWSRGPYEQYF
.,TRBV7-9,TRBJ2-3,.,TGTGCCAGCAGATTAGCAGGGGATGGAGATACGCAGTATTTT,CASRLAGDGDTQYF
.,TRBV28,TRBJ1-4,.,TGTGCCAGCCAGGTGTCGGGGAAGGCTAATGAAAAACTGTTTTTT,CASQVSGKANEKLFF
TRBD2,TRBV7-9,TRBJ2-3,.,TGTGCCAGCAGCTGGCCCGAAGCTAGCGGGGCCAATCTCAAAGATACGCAGTATTTT,CASSWPEASGANLKDTQYF
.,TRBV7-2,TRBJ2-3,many,TGTGCCAGCAGCTCCCCTAACACAGATACGCAGTATTTT,CASSSPNTDTQYF
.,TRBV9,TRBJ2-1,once,TGTGCCAGCAGCCCCCACGCACTAGGTGACAATGAGCAGTTCTTC,CASSPHALGDNEQFF
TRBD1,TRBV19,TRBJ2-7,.,TGTGCCAGTAGTATGTACGGCGGGACAGGGTACGAGCAGTACTTC,CASSMYGGTGYEQYF
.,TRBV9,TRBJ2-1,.,TGTGCCAGCAGCTCCCACCCACTTGGAAATGAGCAGTTCTTC,CASSSHPLGNEQFF
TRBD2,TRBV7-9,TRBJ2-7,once,TGTGCCAGCAGCTTAGTGGGGAGGGCCGGGTACGAGCAGTACTTC,CASSLVGRAGYEQYF
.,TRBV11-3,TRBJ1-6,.,TGTGCCAGCAGCTTCAGCCCTAATTCACCCCTCCACTTT,CASSFSPNSPLHF
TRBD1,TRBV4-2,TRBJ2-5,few,TGTGCCAGCAGCCAAGAACCGGCCGAGACAGGGATATGGGAGACCCAGTACTTC,CASSQEPAETGIWETQYF
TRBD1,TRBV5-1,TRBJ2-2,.,TGCGCCAGCAGCTTGGTGACAGGGGGGACCGGGGAGCTGTTTTTT,CASSLVTGGTGELFF
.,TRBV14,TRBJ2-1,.,TGTGCCAGCAGGTTCGACCCCGCGGGTGAGCAGTTCTTC,CASRFDPAGEQFF
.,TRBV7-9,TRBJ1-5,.,TGTGCCAGCAGTTTAGAGGCGGGCGGGCGCAATCAGCCCCAGCATTTT,CASSLEAGGRNQPQHF
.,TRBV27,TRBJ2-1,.,TGTGCCAGCAGTTTAACCCAGGCTAGCGCACTACACAATGAGCAGTTCTTC,CASSLTQASALHNEQFF
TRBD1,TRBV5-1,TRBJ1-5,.,TGCGCCAGCAGCTTATCAGGGGGCGGTCAGCCCCAGCATTTT,CASSLSGGGQPQHF
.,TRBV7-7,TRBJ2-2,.,TGTGCTAGCAGCCCATTACAGACCGGGGAGCTGTTTTTT,CASSPLQTGELFF
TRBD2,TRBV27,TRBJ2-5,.,TGTGCCAGCAGAGGGACTAGCGGCCAAGAGACCCAGTACTTC,CASRGTSGQETQYF
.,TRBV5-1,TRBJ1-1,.,TGCGCCACCTCCACCGGGGAGAGAAACACTGAAGCTTTCTTT,CATSTGERNTEAFF
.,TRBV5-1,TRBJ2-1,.,TGCGCCAGCAGCTTCCGGAGCGGCGAGGGTGAGCAGTTCTTC,CASSFRSGEGEQFF
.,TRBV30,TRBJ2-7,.,TGTGCCTGGAGCAGCCGCTCCTACGAGCAGTACTTC,CAWSSRSYEQYF
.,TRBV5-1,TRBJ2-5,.,TGCGCCAGCAGCCTACAGGGAGAGGAGACCCAGTACTTC,CASSLQGEETQYF
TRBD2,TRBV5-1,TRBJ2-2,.,TGCGCCAGCAGCTTTCGAAAGGGGGATAGCGGGAGTCGGGCCGGGGAGCTGTTTTTT,CASSFRKGDSGSRAGELFF
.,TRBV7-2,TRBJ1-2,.,TGTGCCAGCAGCTACAGGGTGGACTATGGCTACACCTTC,CASSYRVDYGYTF
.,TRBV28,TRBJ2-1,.,TGTGCCAGCAGTCCTGGGGGCGGCTCCTACAATGAGCAGTTCTTC,CASSPGGGSYNEQFF
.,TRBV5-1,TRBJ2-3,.,TGCGCCAGCAGCTTGATAGGAGGGGATACGCAGTATTTT,CASSLIGGDTQYF
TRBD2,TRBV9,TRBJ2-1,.,TGTGCCAGCAGCGCCTCTAGCGGGAGATACAATGAGCAGTTCTTC,CASSASSGRYNEQFF
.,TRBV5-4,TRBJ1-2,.,TGTGCCAGCAGCTCTAAGACAGTCCTCTATGGCTACACCTTC,CASSSKTVLYGYTF
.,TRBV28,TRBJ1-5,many,TGTGCCAGCACCCCGGGAGATCAGCCCCAGCATTTT,CASTPGDQPQHF
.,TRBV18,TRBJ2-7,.,TGTGCCAGCTCAGAGGACAACACCTACGAGCAGTACTTC,CASSEDNTYEQYF
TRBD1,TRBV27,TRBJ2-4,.,TGTGCCAGCAGTCCCAGGGGGCCCATCAAAAACATTCAGTACTTC,CASSPRGPIKNIQYF
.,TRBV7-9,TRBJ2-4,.,TGTGCCAGCAGCCCGACAGAAGCCAAAAACATTCAGTACTTC,CASSPTEAKNIQYF
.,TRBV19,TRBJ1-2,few,TGTGCCAGTAGTCGCTCCGGACAGACTAACTATGGCTACACCTTC,CASSRSGQTNYGYTF
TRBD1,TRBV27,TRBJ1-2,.,TGTGCCAGCAGAGCACAGAACAGGGGACGGGATGGCTACACCTTC,CASRAQNRGRDGYTF
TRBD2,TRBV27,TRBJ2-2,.,TGTGCCAGCAGTACAGATCCCCCGGGACTAGCGGGAGAGGACACCGGGGAGCTGTTTTTT,CASSTDPPGLAGEDTGELFF
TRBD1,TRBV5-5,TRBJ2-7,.,TGTGCCAGCAGCCCCACAGGGGGCTCCTACGAGCAGTACTTC,CASSPTGGSYEQYF
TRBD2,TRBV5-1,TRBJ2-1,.,TGCGCCAGCATGGTGGGAGGGTCCTACAATGAGCAGTTCTTC,CASMVGGSYNEQFF
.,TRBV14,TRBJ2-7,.,TGTGCCAGCAGCCAAGACCCCAGATCGCGGTACGGGCAGTACTTC,CASSQDPRSRYGQYF
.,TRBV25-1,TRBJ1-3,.,TGTGCCAGCGTCGGTTGGGGGCTAAACACCATATATTTT,CASVGWGLNTIYF
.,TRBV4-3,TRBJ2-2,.,TGCGCCAGCGGAACCGGGACCGACACCGGGGAGCTGTTTTTT,CASGTGTDTGELFF
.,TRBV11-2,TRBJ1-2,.,TGTGCCAGCAGCCCCGACACATACTATGGCTACACCTTC,CASSPDTYYGYTF
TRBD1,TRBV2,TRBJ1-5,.,TGTGCCAGCAGTGAAGCCGATTGGACAGGGGGCGGTCAGCCCCAGCATTTT,CASSEADWTGGGQPQHF
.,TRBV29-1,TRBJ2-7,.,TGCAGCGTCGCCTCCGGGTCGCCCTCCTACGAGCAGTACTTC,CSVASGSPSYEQYF